Reported below is one T cell receptor beta chain. It lacks a known antigen. It has no much larger one-base neighbor in the sample; base qualities were not kept. The donors were under 40 Caucasian individuals from Russia, aged roughly 6 to 100 years, who were systemically healthy. Roughly 9.5 milliliters of peripheral blood were drawn from each donor into EDTA-treated Vacutainer tubes. Ficoll-Paque density-gradient centrifugation was used to isolate PBMCs, with at least 7 million obtained per sample. Total RNA was extracted from PBMCs with Trizol reagent, with at least 6 micrograms obtained per sample. For every donor, flow cytometry on a PBMC aliquot measured the percentage of naive CD45RAhigh/CD27high T cells. This entry is derived from a study of blood T cells in healthy people across ages (dated by TCRdb to 2014 to 2015). General notes on the study: In model experiments, roughly one uniquely barcoded TCR beta cDNA molecule per two T cells was captured by template switching. Donors were grouped into four age groups: young (average about 15 years), middle-aged (roughly 37), aged (62) and long-lived (just over 80). The study measured age-related changes in TCR beta repertoire diversity using deep sequencing normalized with unique cDNA molecular identifiers. Two additional independent replicas of 1 million unique cDNA reads from the same blood draw were analyzed for two donors (one aged 18 to 30 and one aged 80 or older). Results the study describes overall, beyond this receptor: Compared with the aged group, more naive CD4+ T cells, fewer expanded clones and increased TCR diversity were shown by the long-lived group, suggesting age selection. Because the CMV infection status of the donors was unknown, age-related changes in expanded clonotypes may potentially have been confounded. Because profiling used bulk unsorted PBMCs, naive and antigen-experienced compartments could not be compared conclusively. Observed TCR beta diversity correlated strongly with the percentage of naive T cells measured by flow cytometry. Observed TCR beta diversity per million T cells fell roughly linearly with age, and a significant reduction was already apparent by age around 39. Total diversity estimates from one million sequenced T cells were considered lower bounds and underestimates.

Receptors were amplified or captured by 5' RACE. Data came from an Illumina HiSeq 2500. A second PCR of roughly 6 to 11 cycles was performed with a sample-barcoded 5' primer and a J-beta primer mix. A template-switch 5' adaptor carrying 12 random nucleotides introduced a unique molecular identifier onto each TCR beta cDNA molecule. Each sample yielded at least 2.5 million CDR3-containing paired-end reads. All of the RNA was converted into first-strand cDNA using the Mint cDNA synthesis kit, with a TRBC-specific oligonucleotide serving as the primer. After uracil-DNA glycosylase treatment, a first 18-cycle PCR used universal primers M1SS and BC2_uni_R on all cDNA. The published analysis was carried out like this. Normalization of each sample was performed by random selection of 1 million high-quality reads, each carrying a distinct molecular identifier. Instead of being binned into consensus sequences, reads that shared molecular identifiers were thrown out. CDR3 identification, clonotype clustering and error correction used MiTCR with a Q25 quality threshold and the strictest error-elimination algorithm. A nonparametric unseen species model with Euler transformation was used to estimate lower-bound total TCR beta diversity. TCRdb redid the processing of the public reads, applying fastp at Q25 and MiXCR, and retained in-frame beta chains. Records with the same CDR3 protein are collapsed into one entry carrying the most frequent genes and DNA. TCRdb, rather than the study authors, made the V and J calls. Present in this sample are about 800,000 distinct CDR3 sequences, roughly 25% of which were seen just once. 3% to 4.5% of the sample belongs to the ten largest clones.

V trim: 2 bases; J trim: 1 base; unmatched bases: 20. In the germline V gene (reference sequence), CDR1 corresponds to SGHAT and CDR2 to FQDESV. There are 20 amino acids in the CDR3, from cysteine to phenylalanine inclusive. Only CDR3 DNA is held: 60 bases, read in frame from base 1. The data also belong to a second study, concerning T cells of mothers and their children. From that second study: Nine systemically healthy Caucasian individuals, comprising three mothers and their six children, were included as donors. cDNA synthesis consumed the entire amount of extracted RNA, loaded at approximately 1.6 ug RNA in each 15 ul reaction. Sample barcodes and 2-4 random nucleotides were added via the M1S primer in the second PCR. More than 8.5 million TCR beta CDR3 reads were obtained from each mother, and approximately 3 million reads were obtained from each child. In both related and unrelated pairs, thymic selection shapes the output of TCR recombination in a similar way, with inherited differences having only a minor effect. Normalized repertoire overlap was always slightly but never significantly higher in related than unrelated mother-child pairs. With a sensitivity of about 100 clones per million clonotypes, no persistent microchimeric T cell clones were detected. The study used deep NGS to compare TCR beta repertoires of mothers and children, seeking features distinguishing related mother-child pairs from unrelated individuals. The mean age was roughly 36 +/- 4 years for the mothers and about 12 +/- 4 years for the children. After adapter ligation was performed with NEBNext reagents, the libraries were sequenced on an Illumina HiSeq 2000 with 100+100 nt paired-end reads. To prevent cross-contamination, the mother and child libraries were prepared one month apart and sequenced in separate runs. Each donor had between roughly 450,000 and 2,300,000 distinct TCR beta clonotypes identified. Naive TCR beta clonotypes were estimated from low-frequency clonotypes matched to each donor's FACS-determined naive share, without sorting.

This sequence originates from a boy under 18 in good health. Material for sequencing was blood. Here the chain combines TRBV11-1 and TRBJ2-7; TRBD2 agrees with 7 junctional bases. The CDR3: CASSLSLVLAGPPGSYEQYF. The bases are TGTGCCAGCAGCTTAAGTTTAGTGTTAGCGGGCCCACCCGGTTCCTACGAGCAGTACTTC.